The entry below gives a single T cell receptor (beta chain) sequence along with its context. These data are taken from a study of glioma-infiltrating T cells after dendritic cell vaccination. The primer mix had 60 V beta and 13 J beta primers. Measured with immunoSEQ multiplex PCR; TCRdb has only the in-frame clones, and not every one. The sample includes under 35,000 clones, 85% to 95% seen only once; the top ten take 2.2%. The length of the CDR3 is 14 residues. V dropped 6 bases and J dropped 1 base, with 11 bases sitting between them. CDR1 is MNHEY and CDR2 is SMNVEV in the germline V gene (reference sequence).

The rearrangement links TRBV27 to TRBJ2-3; weak D call: TRBD2 (5 bases). The clonotype originates from a human donor with glioblastoma. The material sequenced was blood, taken before dendritic cell vaccination. This CDR3 is CASRNGLRTDTQYF. The CDR3 nucleotides are TGTGCCAGCAGGAACGGACTCCGCACAGATACGCAGTATTTT.